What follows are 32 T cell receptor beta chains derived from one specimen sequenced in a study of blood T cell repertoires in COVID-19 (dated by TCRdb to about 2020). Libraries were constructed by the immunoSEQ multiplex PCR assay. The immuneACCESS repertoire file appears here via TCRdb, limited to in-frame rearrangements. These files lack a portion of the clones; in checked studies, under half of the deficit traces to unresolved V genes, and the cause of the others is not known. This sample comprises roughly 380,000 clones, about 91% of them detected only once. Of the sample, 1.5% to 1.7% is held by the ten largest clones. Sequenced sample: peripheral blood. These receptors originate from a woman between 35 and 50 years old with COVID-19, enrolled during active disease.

This CDR3 reads CASSDRQGSRSFDEQYF. Written as DNA, the CDR3 is TGTGCCAGCAGCGACCGACAGGGTTCCCGGTCCTTTGACGAGCAGTACTTC. The gene calls are TRBV21-1 and TRBJ2-7; the table's D call, TRBD1, was not checked against the DNA. TRBV21-1 is assigned pseudogene status. This CDR3 is built from 17 residues.

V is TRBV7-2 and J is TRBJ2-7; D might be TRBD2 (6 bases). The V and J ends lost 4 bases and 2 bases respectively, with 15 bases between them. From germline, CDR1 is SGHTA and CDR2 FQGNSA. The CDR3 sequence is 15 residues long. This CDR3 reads CASSSSLAATYEQYF. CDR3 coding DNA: TGTGCCAGCAGCTCCTCACTAGCCGCAACCTACGAGCAGTACTTC.

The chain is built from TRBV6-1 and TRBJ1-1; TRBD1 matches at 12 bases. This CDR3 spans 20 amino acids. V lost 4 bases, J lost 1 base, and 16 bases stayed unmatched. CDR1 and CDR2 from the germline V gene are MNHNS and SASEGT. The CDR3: CASSARLPGQGAGKNTEAFF. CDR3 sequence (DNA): TGTGCCAGCAGTGCTCGCCTGCCGGGACAGGGGGCGGGTAAGAACACTGAAGCTTTCTTT.

This CDR3 reads CASSWDSNQPQHF. The CDR3 bases are TGTGCCAGCAGCTGGGACAGTAATCAGCCCCAGCATTTT. The rearrangement joins TRBV7-9 to TRBJ1-5; TRBD1 matches 7 bases. Germline lookup yields CDR1 SEHNR and CDR2 FQNEAQ (reference sequence). The V and J ends lost 4 bases and 4 bases, in that order; junction bases with no gene match: 1. The CDR3 extends over 13 amino acids.

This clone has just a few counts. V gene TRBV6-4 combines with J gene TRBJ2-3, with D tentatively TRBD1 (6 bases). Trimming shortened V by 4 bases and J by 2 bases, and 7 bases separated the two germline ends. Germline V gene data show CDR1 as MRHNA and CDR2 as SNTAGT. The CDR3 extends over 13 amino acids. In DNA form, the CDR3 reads TGTGCCAGCAGTGGACAGGTCACAGATACGCAGTATTTT. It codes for CASSGQVTDTQYF.

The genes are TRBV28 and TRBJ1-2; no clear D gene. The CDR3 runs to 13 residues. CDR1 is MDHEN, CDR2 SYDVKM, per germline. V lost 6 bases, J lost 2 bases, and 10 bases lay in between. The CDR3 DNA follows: TGTGCCAGCAGGTATTCCTCCAACTATGGCTACACCTTC. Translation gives CASRYSSNYGYTF.

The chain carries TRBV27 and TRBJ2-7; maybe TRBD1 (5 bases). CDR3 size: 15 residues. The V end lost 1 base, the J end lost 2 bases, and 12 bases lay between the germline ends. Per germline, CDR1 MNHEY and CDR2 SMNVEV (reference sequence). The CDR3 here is CASSLFAGSTYEQYF. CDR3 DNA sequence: TGTGCCAGCAGTTTATTCGCAGGGTCAACCTACGAGCAGTACTTC.

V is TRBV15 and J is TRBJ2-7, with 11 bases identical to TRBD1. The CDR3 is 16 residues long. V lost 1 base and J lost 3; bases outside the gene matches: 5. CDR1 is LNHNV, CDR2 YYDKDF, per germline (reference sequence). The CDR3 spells CATSRVTGTGGYEQYF. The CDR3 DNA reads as TGTGCCACCAGCAGAGTGACCGGGACAGGGGGCTACGAGCAGTACTTC.

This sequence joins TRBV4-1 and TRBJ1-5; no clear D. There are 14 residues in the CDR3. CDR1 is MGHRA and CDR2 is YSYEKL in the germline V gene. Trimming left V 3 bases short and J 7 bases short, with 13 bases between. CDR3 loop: CASSQRVYGQPQHF. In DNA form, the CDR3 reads TGCGCCAGCAGCCAGAGGGTATACGGCCAGCCCCAGCATTTT.

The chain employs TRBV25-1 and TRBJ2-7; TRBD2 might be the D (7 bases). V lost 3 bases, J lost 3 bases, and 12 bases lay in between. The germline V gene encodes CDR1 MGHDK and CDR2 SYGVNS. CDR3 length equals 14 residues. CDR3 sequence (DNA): TGTGCCAGCAGTGAGGGAGGGGGAGGCTACGAGCAGTACTTC. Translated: CASSEGGGGYEQYF.

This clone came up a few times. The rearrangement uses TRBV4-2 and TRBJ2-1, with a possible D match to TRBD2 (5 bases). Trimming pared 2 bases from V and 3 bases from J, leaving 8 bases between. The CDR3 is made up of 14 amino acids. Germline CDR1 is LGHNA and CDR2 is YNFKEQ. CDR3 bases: TGTGCCAGCAGCCAAATCCGGGACTACAATGAGCAGTTCTTC. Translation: CASSQIRDYNEQFF.

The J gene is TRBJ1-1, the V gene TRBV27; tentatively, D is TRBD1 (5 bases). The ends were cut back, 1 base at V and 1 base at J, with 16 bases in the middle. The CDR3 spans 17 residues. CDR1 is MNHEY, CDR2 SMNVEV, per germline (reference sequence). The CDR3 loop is CASSLFADTWSNTEAFF. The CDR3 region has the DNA TGTGCCAGCAGTTTATTTGCGGACACCTGGTCGAACACTGAAGCTTTCTTT.

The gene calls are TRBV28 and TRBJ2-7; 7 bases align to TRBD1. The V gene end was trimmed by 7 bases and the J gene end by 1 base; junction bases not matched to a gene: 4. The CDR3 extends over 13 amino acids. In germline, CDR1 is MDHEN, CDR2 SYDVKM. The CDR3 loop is CASKDRFSYEQYF. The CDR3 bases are TGTGCCAGCAAGGACAGGTTTTCCTACGAGCAGTACTTC.

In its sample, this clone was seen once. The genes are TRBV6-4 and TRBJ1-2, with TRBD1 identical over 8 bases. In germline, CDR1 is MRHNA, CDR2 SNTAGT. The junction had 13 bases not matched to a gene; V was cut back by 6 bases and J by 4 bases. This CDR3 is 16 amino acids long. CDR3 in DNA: TGTGCCAGCAGCCAACTCGCGACAGGGGCTATCTATGGCTACACCTTC. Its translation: CASSQLATGAIYGYTF.

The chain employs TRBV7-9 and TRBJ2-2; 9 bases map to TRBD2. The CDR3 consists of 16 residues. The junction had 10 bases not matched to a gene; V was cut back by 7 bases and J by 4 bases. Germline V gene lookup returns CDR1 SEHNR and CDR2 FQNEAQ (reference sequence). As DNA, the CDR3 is TGTGCCAGCACCGGTAGCGGGAGCGGAGGCACCGGGGAGCTGTTTTTT. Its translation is CASTGSGSGGTGELFF. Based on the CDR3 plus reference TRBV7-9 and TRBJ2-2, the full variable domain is DTGVSQNPRHKITKRGQNVTFRCDPISEHNRLYWYRQTLGQGPEFLTYFQNEAQLEKSRLLSDRFSAERPKGSFSTLEIQRTEQGDSAMYLCASTGSGSGGTGELFFGEGSRLTVL.

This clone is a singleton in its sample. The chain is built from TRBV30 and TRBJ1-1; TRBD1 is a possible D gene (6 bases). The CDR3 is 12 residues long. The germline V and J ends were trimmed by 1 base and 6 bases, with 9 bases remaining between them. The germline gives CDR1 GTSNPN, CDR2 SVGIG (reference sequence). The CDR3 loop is CAWSDHRAEAFF. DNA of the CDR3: TGTGCCTGGAGTGATCACAGGGCTGAAGCTTTCTTT. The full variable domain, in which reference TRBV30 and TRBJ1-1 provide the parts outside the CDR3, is SQTIHQWPATLVQPVGSPLSLECTVEGTSNPNLYWYRQAAGRGLQLLFYSVGIGQISSEVPQNLSASRPQDRQFILSSKKLLLSDSGFYLCAWSDHRAEAFFGQGTRLTVV.

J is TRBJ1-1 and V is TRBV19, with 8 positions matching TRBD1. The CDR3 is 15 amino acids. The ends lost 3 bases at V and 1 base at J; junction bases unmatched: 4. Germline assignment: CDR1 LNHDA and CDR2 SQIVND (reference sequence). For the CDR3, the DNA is TGTGCCAGTAGTATTGCAGGGGGCACGAACACTGAAGCTTTCTTT. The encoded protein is CASSIAGGTNTEAFF.

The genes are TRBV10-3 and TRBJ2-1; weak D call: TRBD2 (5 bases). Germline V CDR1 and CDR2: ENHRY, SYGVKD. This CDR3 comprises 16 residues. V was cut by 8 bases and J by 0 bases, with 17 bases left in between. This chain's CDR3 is CAIRRAGPSSYNEQFF. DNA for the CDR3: TGTGCCATCCGTCGGGCGGGCCCCTCCTCCTACAATGAGCAGTTCTTC.

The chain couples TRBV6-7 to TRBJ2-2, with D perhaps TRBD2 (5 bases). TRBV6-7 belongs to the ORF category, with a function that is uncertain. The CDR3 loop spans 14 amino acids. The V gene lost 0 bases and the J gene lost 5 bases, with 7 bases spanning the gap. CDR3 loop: CASSYSSGTGELFF. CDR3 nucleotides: TGTGCCAGCAGTTACTCTTCGGGAACCGGGGAGCTGTTTTTT.

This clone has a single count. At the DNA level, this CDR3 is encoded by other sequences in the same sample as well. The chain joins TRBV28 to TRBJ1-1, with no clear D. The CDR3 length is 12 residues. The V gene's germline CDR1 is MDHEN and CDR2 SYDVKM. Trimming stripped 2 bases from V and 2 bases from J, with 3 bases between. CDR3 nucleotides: TGTGCCAGCAGTTTACTTAACACTGAAGCTTTCTTT. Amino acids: CASSLLNTEAFF.

CDR3 amino acids: CASTRGLGSYNEQFF. In nucleotides, the CDR3 is TGTGCCAGTACAAGGGGCTTGGGCTCCTACAATGAGCAGTTCTTC. The chain joins TRBV19 to TRBJ2-1; D may be TRBD1 (5 bases). Trimming took 7 bases from V and 0 from J, leaving 13 bases between them. The germline gives CDR1 LNHDA, CDR2 SQIVND (reference sequence). The CDR3 runs 15 residues.

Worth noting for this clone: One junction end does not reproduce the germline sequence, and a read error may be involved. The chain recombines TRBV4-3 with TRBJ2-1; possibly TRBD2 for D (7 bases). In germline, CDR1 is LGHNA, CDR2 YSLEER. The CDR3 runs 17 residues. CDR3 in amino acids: CASSEELGGLTYNEQFF. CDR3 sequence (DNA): TGCGCCAGCAGCGAAGAACTGGGGGGGCTGACCTACAATGAGCAGTTCTTC.

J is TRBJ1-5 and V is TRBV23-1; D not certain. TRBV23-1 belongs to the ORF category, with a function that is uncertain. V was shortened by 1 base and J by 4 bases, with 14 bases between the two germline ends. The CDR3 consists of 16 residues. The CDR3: CASSQLRRPLNQPQHF. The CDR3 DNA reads TGCGCCAGCAGTCAATTGCGGCGGCCCCTAAATCAGCCCCAGCATTTT.

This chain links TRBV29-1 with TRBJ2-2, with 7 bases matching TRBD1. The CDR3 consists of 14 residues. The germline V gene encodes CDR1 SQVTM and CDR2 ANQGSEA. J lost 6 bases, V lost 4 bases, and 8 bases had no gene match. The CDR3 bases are TGCAGCGTTGGCGAGGGGGCTGGGGCCGGGGAGCTGTTTTTT. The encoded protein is CSVGEGAGAGELFF.

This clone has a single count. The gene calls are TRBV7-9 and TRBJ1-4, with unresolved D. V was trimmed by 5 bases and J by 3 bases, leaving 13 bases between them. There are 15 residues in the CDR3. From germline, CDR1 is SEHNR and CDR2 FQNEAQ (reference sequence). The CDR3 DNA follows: TGTGCCAGCAGCCCCGGTCCTCCGGCTAATGAAAAACTGTTTTTT. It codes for CASSPGPPANEKLFF.

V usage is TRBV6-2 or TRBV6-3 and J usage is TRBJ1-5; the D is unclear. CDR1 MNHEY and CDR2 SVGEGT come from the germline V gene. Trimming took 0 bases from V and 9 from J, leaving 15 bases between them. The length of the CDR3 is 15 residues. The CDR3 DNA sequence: TGTGCCAGCAGTTACTCGGCACCACCAGGTTGGCCCCAGCATTTT. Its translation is CASSYSAPPGWPQHF.

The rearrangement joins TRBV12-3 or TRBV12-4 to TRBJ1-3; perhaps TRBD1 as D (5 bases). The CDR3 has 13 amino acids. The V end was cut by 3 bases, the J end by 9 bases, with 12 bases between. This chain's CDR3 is CASSLGLSGTIYF. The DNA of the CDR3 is TGTGCCAGCAGTTTGGGACTTTCGGGCACCATATATTTT.

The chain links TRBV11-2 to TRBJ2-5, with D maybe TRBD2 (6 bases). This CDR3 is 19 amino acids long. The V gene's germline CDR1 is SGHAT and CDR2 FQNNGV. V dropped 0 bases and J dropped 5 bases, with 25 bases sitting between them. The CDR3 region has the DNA TGTGCCAGCAGCTTAGATGCGTCGGAGCGGGTTCCGTGGGAGGAGACCCAGTACTTC. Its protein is CASSLDASERVPWEETQYF.

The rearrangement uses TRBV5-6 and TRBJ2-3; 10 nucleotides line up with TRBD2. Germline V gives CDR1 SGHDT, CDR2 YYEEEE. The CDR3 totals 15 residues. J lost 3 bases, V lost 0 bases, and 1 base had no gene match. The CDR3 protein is CASSLVAGGTDTQYF. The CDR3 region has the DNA TGTGCCAGCAGCTTGGTAGCGGGAGGAACAGATACGCAGTATTTT.

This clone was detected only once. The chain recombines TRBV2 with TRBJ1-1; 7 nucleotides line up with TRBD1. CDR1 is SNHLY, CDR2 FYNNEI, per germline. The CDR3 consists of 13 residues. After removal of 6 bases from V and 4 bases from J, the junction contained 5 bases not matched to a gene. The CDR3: CASSAQGSTEAFF. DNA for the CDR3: TGTGCCAGCAGCGCACAGGGGAGCACTGAAGCTTTCTTT.

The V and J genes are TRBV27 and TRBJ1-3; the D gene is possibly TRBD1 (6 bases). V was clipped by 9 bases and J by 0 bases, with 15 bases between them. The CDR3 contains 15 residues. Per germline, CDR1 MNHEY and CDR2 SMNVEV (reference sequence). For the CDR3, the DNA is TGTGCCAGTGGGCGGGGGCGCTCCTCTGGAAACACCATATATTTT. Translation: CASGRGRSSGNTIYF.

The CDR3 reads CSASASGTDTQYF. As DNA, the CDR3 is TGCAGTGCTAGTGCTAGCGGAACAGATACGCAGTATTTT. The chain carries TRBV20-1 and TRBJ2-3; TRBD2 matches 7 bases. Germline V gives CDR1 DFQATT, CDR2 SNEGSKA (reference sequence). The J segment lost 3 bases and the V segment lost 3 bases, leaving 3 bases of the junction unmatched. The CDR3 length is 13 residues.